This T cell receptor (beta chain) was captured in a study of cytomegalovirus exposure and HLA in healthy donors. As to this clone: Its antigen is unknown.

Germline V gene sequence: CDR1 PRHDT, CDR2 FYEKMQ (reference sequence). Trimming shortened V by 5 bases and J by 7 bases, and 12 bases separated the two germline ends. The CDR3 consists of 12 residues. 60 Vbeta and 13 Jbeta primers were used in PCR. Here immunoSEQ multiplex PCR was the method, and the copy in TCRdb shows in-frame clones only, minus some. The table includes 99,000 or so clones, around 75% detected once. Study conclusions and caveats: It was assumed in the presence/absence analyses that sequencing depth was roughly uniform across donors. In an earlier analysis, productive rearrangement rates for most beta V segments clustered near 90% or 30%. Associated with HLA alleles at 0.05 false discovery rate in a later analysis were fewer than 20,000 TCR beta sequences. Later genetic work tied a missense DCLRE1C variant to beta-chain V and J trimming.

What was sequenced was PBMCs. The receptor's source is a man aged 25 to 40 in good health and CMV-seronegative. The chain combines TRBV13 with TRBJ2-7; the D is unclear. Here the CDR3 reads CASSVSRGEQYF. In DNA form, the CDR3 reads TGTGCCAGCAGCGTTTCCAGAGGAGAGCAGTACTTC. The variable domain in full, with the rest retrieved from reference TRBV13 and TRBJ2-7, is AAGVIQSPRHLIKEKRETATLKCYPIPRHDTVYWYQQGPGQDPQFLISFYEKMQSDKGSIPDRFSAQQFSDYHSELNMSSLELGDSALYFCASSVSRGEQYFGPGTRLTVT.